A selection of T cell receptor beta chains follows, all from one sample in a study of regulatory T cells in long-lasting Graves disease. TCRdb ran MiXCR on the multiplex PCR reads and lists one entry per CDR3 protein. The sample shows over 450,000 distinct CDR3 sequences, about a fifth of them seen only once. Sequenced material: peripheral blood mononuclear cells (PBMCs), taken when the disease was refractory, from a patient treated with antithyroid drugs. The receptor source for this set is a female donor with Graves disease. Both conserved end residues are part of each CDR3. A D gene is named only where the DNA matches it firmly. Clone size is shown for a subset of rows, as once, few, many or a class of expanded clone.

clone size: .
D gene: TRBD1
J gene: TRBJ2-6
V gene: TRBV28
CDR3 protein: CASSPQTGIGANVLTF
CDR3 DNA: TGTGCCAGCAGCCCTCAGACAGGGATAGGGGCCAACGTCCTGACTTTC

clone size: .
D gene: .
J gene: TRBJ1-1
V gene: TRBV5-6
CDR3 protein: CASRQANREAFF
CDR3 DNA: TGTGCCAGCAGACAGGCAAACCGCGAAGCTTTCTTT

clone size: many
D gene: TRBD1
J gene: TRBJ2-7
V gene: TRBV28
CDR3 protein: CASRGQGLYEQYF
CDR3 DNA: TGTGCCAGCAGGGGACAGGGTTTGTACGAGCAGTACTTC

clone size: few
D gene: .
J gene: TRBJ2-7
V gene: TRBV29-1
CDR3 protein: CSVGGVPYEQYF
CDR3 DNA: TGCAGCGTTGGGGGGGTTCCCTACGAGCAGTACTTC

clone size: .
D gene: .
J gene: TRBJ2-5
V gene: TRBV6-2/TRBV6-3
CDR3 protein: CASRLPRSGYQETQYF
CDR3 DNA: TGTGCCAGCCGCCTCCCTCGTTCGGGGTACCAAGAGACCCAGTACTTC

clone size: .
D gene: .
J gene: TRBJ2-7
V gene: TRBV27
CDR3 protein: CAGSSRYEQYF
CDR3 DNA: TGTGCCGGCAGTTCTCGGTACGAGCAGTACTTC

clone size: .
D gene: .
J gene: TRBJ1-3
V gene: TRBV5-1
CDR3 protein: CASSDVPGAGSGNTIYF
CDR3 DNA: TGCGCCAGCAGCGACGTGCCCGGGGCAGGTTCTGGAAACACCATATATTTT

clone size: few
D gene: .
J gene: TRBJ2-7
V gene: TRBV6-1
CDR3 protein: CASSDSPAAGYEQYF
CDR3 DNA: TGTGCCAGCAGTGACTCCCCGGCCGCTGGCTACGAGCAGTACTTC

clone size: few
D gene: .
J gene: TRBJ2-7
V gene: TRBV3-1
CDR3 protein: CASSQRHLNEQYF
CDR3 DNA: TGTGCCAGCAGCCAACGGCACCTTAACGAGCAGTACTTC

clone size: few
D gene: .
J gene: TRBJ1-1
V gene: TRBV19
CDR3 protein: CASSTRGGPNTEAFF
CDR3 DNA: TGTGCCAGTAGTACCCGGGGCGGGCCGAACACTGAAGCTTTCTTT

clone size: .
D gene: TRBD1
J gene: TRBJ1-4
V gene: TRBV7-2
CDR3 protein: CASSPRPDRGNEKLFF
CDR3 DNA: TGTGCCAGCAGCCCCAGACCGGACAGGGGTAATGAAAAACTGTTTTTT

clone size: .
D gene: .
J gene: TRBJ2-7
V gene: TRBV4-1
CDR3 protein: CASSFVGGLYEQYF
CDR3 DNA: TGCGCCAGCAGTTTTGTTGGGGGGCTCTACGAGCAGTACTTC

clone size: .
D gene: TRBD1
J gene: TRBJ2-1
V gene: TRBV20-1
CDR3 protein: CSGDRVTENEQFF
CDR3 DNA: TGCAGTGGAGACAGGGTGACTGAAAATGAGCAGTTCTTC

clone size: many
D gene: TRBD2
J gene: TRBJ2-7
V gene: TRBV27
CDR3 protein: CASSQVAGRSSYEQYF
CDR3 DNA: TGTGCCAGCAGCCAAGTAGCGGGGCGCAGCTCCTACGAGCAGTACTTC

clone size: many
D gene: .
J gene: TRBJ1-1
V gene: TRBV7-2
CDR3 protein: CASSLERTGEAFF
CDR3 DNA: TGTGCCAGCAGCTTAGAGAGGACGGGGGAAGCTTTCTTT

clone size: few
D gene: TRBD2
J gene: TRBJ2-3
V gene: TRBV7-9
CDR3 protein: CASRREGTDTQYF
CDR3 DNA: TGTGCCAGCCGGCGGGAGGGCACAGATACGCAGTATTTT

clone size: .
D gene: .
J gene: TRBJ1-1
V gene: TRBV5-1
CDR3 protein: CASSFSGQNTEAFF
CDR3 DNA: TGCGCCAGCAGCTTTTCCGGACAGAACACTGAAGCTTTCTTT

clone size: many
D gene: .
J gene: TRBJ2-7
V gene: TRBV28
CDR3 protein: CASSLPGPSGYEQYF
CDR3 DNA: TGTGCCAGCAGTTTGCCAGGACCCTCGGGATACGAGCAGTACTTC

clone size: many
D gene: .
J gene: TRBJ1-2
V gene: TRBV10-3
CDR3 protein: CATFDARDEGKGYTF
CDR3 DNA: TGTGCCACCTTCGATGCTCGGGACGAGGGGAAGGGCTACACCTTC

clone size: many
D gene: .
J gene: TRBJ2-5
V gene: TRBV5-5
CDR3 protein: CASTLTWGAGETQYF
CDR3 DNA: TGTGCCAGCACCTTAACTTGGGGGGCCGGAGAGACCCAGTACTTC

clone size: .
D gene: .
J gene: TRBJ1-2
V gene: TRBV3-1
CDR3 protein: CASSQDGDPHYGYTF
CDR3 DNA: TGTGCCAGCAGCCAAGACGGCGACCCGCACTATGGCTACACCTTC

clone size: .
D gene: .
J gene: TRBJ2-4
V gene: TRBV24-1
CDR3 protein: CATSDYQTLAKNIQYF
CDR3 DNA: TGTGCCACCAGTGATTACCAGACATTAGCCAAAAACATTCAGTACTTC

clone size: few
D gene: TRBD1
J gene: TRBJ1-6
V gene: TRBV7-9
CDR3 protein: CASSLGGQGPYNSPLHF
CDR3 DNA: TGTGCCAGCAGCTTAGGGGGACAGGGCCCCTATAATTCACCCCTCCACTTT

clone size: many
D gene: TRBD1
J gene: TRBJ2-7
V gene: TRBV28
CDR3 protein: CASSSLTGLYEQYF
CDR3 DNA: TGTGCCAGCAGTTCCTTGACAGGGCTCTACGAGCAGTACTTC

clone size: .
D gene: .
J gene: TRBJ1-2
V gene: TRBV12-3/TRBV12-4
CDR3 protein: CASRARGSGYGYTF
CDR3 DNA: TGTGCCAGCAGGGCACGGGGGTCGGGCTATGGCTACACCTTC

clone size: .
D gene: TRBD2
J gene: TRBJ2-1
V gene: TRBV12-3/TRBV12-4
CDR3 protein: CASSLDYGGGPYNEQFF
CDR3 DNA: TGTGCCAGCAGTTTAGATTATGGCGGGGGGCCATACAATGAGCAGTTCTTC

clone size: many
D gene: .
J gene: TRBJ2-5
V gene: TRBV3-1
CDR3 protein: CASSQFTGQETQYF
CDR3 DNA: TGTGCCAGCAGCCAATTTACAGGACAAGAGACCCAGTACTTC

clone size: many
D gene: .
J gene: TRBJ2-7
V gene: TRBV12-3/TRBV12-4
CDR3 protein: CASSSVGPTDEQYF
CDR3 DNA: TGTGCCAGCAGTTCAGTAGGCCCAACGGACGAGCAGTACTTC

clone size: many
D gene: .
J gene: TRBJ2-5
V gene: TRBV29-1
CDR3 protein: CSVDTAQETQYF
CDR3 DNA: TGCAGCGTTGACACGGCCCAAGAGACCCAGTACTTC